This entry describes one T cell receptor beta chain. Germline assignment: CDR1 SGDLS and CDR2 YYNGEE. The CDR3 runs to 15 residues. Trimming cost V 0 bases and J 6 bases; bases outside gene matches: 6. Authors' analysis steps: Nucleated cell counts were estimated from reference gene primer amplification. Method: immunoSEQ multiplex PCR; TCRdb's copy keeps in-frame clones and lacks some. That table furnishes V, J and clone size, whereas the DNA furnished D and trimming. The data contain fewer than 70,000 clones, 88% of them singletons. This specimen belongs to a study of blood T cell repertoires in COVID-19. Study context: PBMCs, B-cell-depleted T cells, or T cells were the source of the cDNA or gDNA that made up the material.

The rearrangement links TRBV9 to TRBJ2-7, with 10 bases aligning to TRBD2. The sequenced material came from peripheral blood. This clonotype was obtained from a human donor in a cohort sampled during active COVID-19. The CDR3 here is CASSVGLAGGGEQYF. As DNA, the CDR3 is TGTGCCAGCAGCGTAGGACTAGCGGGTGGGGGCGAGCAGTACTTC.